This T cell receptor beta chain stems from a study of T cell changes during pregnancy in multiple sclerosis. This CDR3 region has 13 residues. The ends were cut back, 4 bases at V and 2 bases at J, with 8 bases in the middle. Germline V CDR1 and CDR2: SGHDT, YYEEEE. Clones were read by immunoSEQ multiplex PCR, and TCRdb kept only the in-frame ones, dropping some. The profile shows more than 15,000 clones, 70% to 90% of them singletons. The V gene is TRBV5-6, the J gene TRBJ2-3; D is undetermined. Sequences were derived from CD4+ T cells from peripheral blood mononuclear cells, sampled in the first trimester of pregnancy. The TCR sequence derives from a female donor in good health, enrolled as a control in a pregnancy study. DNA for the CDR3: TGTGCCAGCAGCGGCAGGCCCACAGATACGCAGTATTTT. Translated: CASSGRPTDTQYF.